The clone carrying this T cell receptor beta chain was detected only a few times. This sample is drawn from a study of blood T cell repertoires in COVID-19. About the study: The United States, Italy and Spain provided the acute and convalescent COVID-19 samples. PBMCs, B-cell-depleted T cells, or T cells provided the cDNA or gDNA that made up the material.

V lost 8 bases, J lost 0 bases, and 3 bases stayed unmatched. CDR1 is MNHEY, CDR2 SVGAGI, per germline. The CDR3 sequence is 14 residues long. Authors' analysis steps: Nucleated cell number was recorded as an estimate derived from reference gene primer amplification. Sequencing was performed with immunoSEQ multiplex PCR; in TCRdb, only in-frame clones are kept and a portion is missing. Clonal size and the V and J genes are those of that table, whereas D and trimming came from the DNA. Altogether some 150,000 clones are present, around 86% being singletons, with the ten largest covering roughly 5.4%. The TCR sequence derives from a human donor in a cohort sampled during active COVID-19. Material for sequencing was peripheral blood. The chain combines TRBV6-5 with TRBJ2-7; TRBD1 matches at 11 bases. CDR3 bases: TGTGCCAGCTTTGGGACAGGGGGCTCCTACGAGCAGTACTTC. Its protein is CASFGTGGSYEQYF.